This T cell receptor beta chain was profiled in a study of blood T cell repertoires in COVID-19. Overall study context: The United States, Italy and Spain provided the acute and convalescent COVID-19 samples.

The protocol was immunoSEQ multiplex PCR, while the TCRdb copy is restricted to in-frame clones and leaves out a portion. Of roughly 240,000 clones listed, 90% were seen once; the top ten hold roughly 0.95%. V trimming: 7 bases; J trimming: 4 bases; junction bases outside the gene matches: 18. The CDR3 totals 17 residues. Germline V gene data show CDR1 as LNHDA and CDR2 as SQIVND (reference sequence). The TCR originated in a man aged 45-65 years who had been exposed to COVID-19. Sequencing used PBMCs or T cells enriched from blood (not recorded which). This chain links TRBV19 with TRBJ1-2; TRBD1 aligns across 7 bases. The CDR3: CASKGSSDRDRVYGYTF. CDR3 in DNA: TGTGCCAGTAAAGGTTCCTCCGACAGGGATCGGGTCTATGGCTACACCTTC.